The 21 T cell receptor beta chains below come from one sample, sequenced in a study of breast tumors, draining lymph nodes, adjacent tissues. MiXCR was run by TCRdb on the multiplex PCR reads, yielding one entry per CDR3 protein. The sample lists 200,000 or so distinct CDR3 sequences, roughly 29% occurring once. Breast cancer patients provided tissue from their axillary draining lymph nodes. The sample taken for sequencing was axillary lymph node tissue. The receptors stem from a female donor with breast cancer. Some clones in this sample may be carry-over from other donors' samples.

This clonotype was detected ten times or more. V gene TRBV2 combines with J gene TRBJ2-7; 7 bases are a match to TRBD1. CDR3 length: 13 amino acids. The V and J ends lost 3 bases and 6 bases, in that order; junction bases with no gene match: 5. Germline values: CDR1 SNHLY, CDR2 FYNNEI. CDR3 sequence: CASSETGIGEQYF. CDR3 nucleotide sequence: TGTGCCAGCAGTGAGACAGGGATAGGCGAGCAGTACTTC.

This clonotype was detected many times. The V and J genes are TRBV20-1 and TRBJ2-5; D possibly corresponds to TRBD1 (6 bases). Germline CDR1 reads DFQATT; CDR2 reads SNEGSKA (reference sequence). This CDR3 comprises 14 residues. Between the trimmed V and J ends, which lost 6 bases and 0 bases, there was a span of 14 bases. CDR3 sequence (DNA): TGCAGTGCCCCCGGAAGGGGGTACCAAGAGACCCAGTACTTC. Translated, it gives CSAPGRGYQETQYF.

The sample holds one count of this clonotype. This chain links TRBV28 with TRBJ2-6; D assignment may be TRBD1 or TRBD2 (5 bases each). The CDR3 loop spans 20 amino acids. V lost 1 base and J lost 1, with 20 bases in between. Germline-derived CDR1 and CDR2 are MDHEN and SYDVKM. CDR3: CASSLSPGQPGGSGANVLTF. The CDR3 coding sequence is TGTGCCAGCAGTTTATCTCCGGGCCAACCTGGGGGTTCTGGGGCCAACGTCCTGACTTTC.

With regard to this clonotype: This may be a read error: a much more frequent sequence differs by one nucleotide. The J gene is TRBJ1-5, the V gene TRBV6-5, with unresolved D. Germline values: CDR1 MNHEY, CDR2 SVGAGI. The V and J ends lost 6 bases and 0 bases respectively, with 9 bases between them. This CDR3 is built from 14 residues. The CDR3 loop is CASSPGLSNQPQHF. The CDR3, as DNA: TGTGCCAGCAGCCCAGGACTTAGCAATCAGCCCCAGCATTTT.

The table lists this clonotype with many counts. The CDR3 DNA follows: TGCGCCAGCAGCTTGGGGGCAGGACAAAGCTACGAGCAGTACTTC. This codes for CASSLGAGQSYEQYF. The rearrangement uses TRBV5-1 and TRBJ2-7; D possibly corresponds to TRBD1 (5 bases). The CDR3 is 15 residues long. The V gene's germline CDR1 is SGHRS and CDR2 YFSETQ. V gave up 0 bases and J gave up 3 bases, with 13 bases separating them. The variable domain in full, completed from reference TRBV5-1 and TRBJ2-7, reads KAGVTQTPRYLIKTRGQQVTLSCSPISGHRSVSWYQQTPGQGLQFLFEYFSETQRNKGNFPGRFSGRQFSNSRSEMNVSTLELGDSALYLCASSLGAGQSYEQYFGPGTRLTVT.

This clonotype was observed a handful of times. A much larger clone lies one base from this, so it may be a read error. Written as DNA, the CDR3 is TGTGCCAGCAGCTTGAACGGGGGGCGGGAGTATGGCTACCCCTTC. This translates into CASSLNGGREYGYPF. The J gene is TRBJ1-2, the V gene TRBV5-4; a weak D match, TRBD1 (6 bases). The CDR3 has 15 residues. CDR1 and CDR2 from the germline V gene are SGHNT and YYREEE (reference sequence).

The table lists this clonotype with many counts. The chain combines TRBV7-2 with TRBJ2-1; possibly TRBD1 for D (5 bases). Germline CDR1 reads SGHTA; CDR2 reads FQGNSA. This CDR3 has 17 residues. Trimming cost V 11 bases and J 4 bases, with 27 bases left between them. CDR3 coding DNA: TGTGCCTCTCCCGCAGCAGCCGGACACTCTTTATACAATGAGCAGTTCTTC. Amino acid sequence: CASPAAAGHSLYNEQFF.

The chain joins TRBV2 to TRBJ1-2; D possibly corresponds to TRBD1 (6 bases). V was shortened by 7 bases and J by 4 bases, with 16 bases between the two germline ends. Germline CDR1 is SNHLY and CDR2 is FYNNEI. The CDR3 extends over 14 amino acids. The CDR3 loop reads CASTEWGAGYGYTF. The CDR3, as DNA: TGTGCCAGCACCGAGTGGGGGGCGGGCTATGGCTACACCTTC.

V usage is TRBV6-2 or TRBV6-3 and J usage is TRBJ2-3; a possible D gene is TRBD1 (5 bases). V was clipped by 2 bases and J by 1 base, with 13 bases between them. The CDR3 totals 16 residues. Germline V gene data show CDR1 as MNHEY and CDR2 as SVGEGT. CDR3 loop: CASSYTRTRGTDTQYF. CDR3 nucleotide sequence: TGTGCCAGCAGTTACACGCGGACAAGAGGCACAGATACGCAGTATTTT.

There are a few counts of this clonotype. The V gene is TRBV20-1, the J gene TRBJ1-1; 9 bases are a match to TRBD1. V dropped 5 bases and J dropped 5; count of bases not matched to a gene: 3. Germline V gives CDR1 DFQATT, CDR2 SNEGSKA (reference sequence). This CDR3 spans 12 amino acids. The CDR3, as DNA: TGCAGTGCTCCCGGGACAGGGACTGAAGCTTTCTTT. This sequence encodes CSAPGTGTEAFF.

This clonotype was recorded only once. A much larger clone sits a single nucleotide away, making a read error possible. V gene TRBV9 combines with J gene TRBJ2-1; no reliable D call. CDR3 length: 13 residues. Germline V CDR1 and CDR2: SGDLS, YYNGEE. The CDR3 sequence is CVSSPHRYGEQFF. Written as DNA, the CDR3 is TGTGTCAGCTCACCACACCGGTATGGGGAGCAGTTCTTC.

This clonotype was counted ten times or more. The gene calls are TRBV4-1 and TRBJ1-4; possible D gene TRBD1, 5 bases. CDR3 length: 17 residues. The V end lost 4 bases, the J end lost 6 bases, and 21 bases lay between the germline ends. Germline CDR1 and CDR2: MGHRA and YSYEKL. The CDR3 reads CASSPTGGFLIDEKLFF. CDR3 DNA: TGCGCCAGCAGCCCCACCGGGGGTTTCCTTATTGATGAAAAACTGTTTTTT.

The chain combines TRBV5-4 with TRBJ2-3, with 7 bases lining up with TRBD1. The germline gives CDR1 SGHNT, CDR2 YYREEE (reference sequence). There are 16 residues in the CDR3. V was clipped by 4 bases and J by 3 bases; unmatched bases: 11. CDR3 sequence: CASSPKGATGTDTQYF. The CDR3 DNA is TGTGCCAGCAGCCCCAAAGGGGCGACAGGGACAGATACGCAGTATTTT.

In this sample, this clonotype turned up many times. V gene TRBV7-8 combines with J gene TRBJ2-7, with D maybe TRBD2 (6 bases). CDR3 length: 14 residues. Germline CDR1 reads SGHVS; CDR2 reads FQNEAQ. V lost 5 bases, J lost 4 bases, and 15 bases lay in between. This chain's CDR3 is CASSPWEEVYEQYF. The CDR3 bases are TGTGCCAGCAGCCCCTGGGAGGAGGTTTACGAGCAGTACTTC.

This clonotype occurred many times. V usage is TRBV30 and J usage is TRBJ2-7; the match to TRBD1 covers 10 bases. The ends lost 5 bases at V and 7 bases at J; junction bases unmatched: 8. Germline CDR1 GTSNPN, CDR2 SVGIG (reference sequence). This CDR3 is built from 13 residues. CDR3 nucleotide sequence: TGTGCCTGGGCCGGGACAGGGGCAGGGGAGCAGTACTTC. Its protein product is CAWAGTGAGEQYF. Full variable domain (rest looked up from reference TRBV30 and TRBJ2-7): SQTIHQWPATLVQPVGSPLSLECTVEGTSNPNLYWYRQAAGRGLQLLFYSVGIGQISSEVPQNLSASRPQDRQFILSSKKLLLSDSGFYLCAWAGTGAGEQYFGPGTRLTVT.

The CDR3 DNA is TGTGCCAGCAGTGACTCGACAGGGATGAGCAATCAGCCCCAGCATTTT. It translates to CASSDSTGMSNQPQHF. This rearrangement joins TRBV6-4 to TRBJ1-5; TRBD1 matches 7 bases. CDR3 size: 16 residues. The J segment lost 1 base and the V segment lost 0 bases, leaving 3 bases of the junction unmatched. Germline V gene data show CDR1 as MRHNA and CDR2 as SNTAGT.

This clonotype showed up just a few times. The chain uses TRBV28 and TRBJ2-5, with 9 nucleotides matching TRBD1. The CDR3 sequence is 14 residues long. Germline CDR1 is MDHEN and CDR2 is SYDVKM. V dropped 5 bases and J dropped 5; count of bases not matched to a gene: 6. In nucleotides, the CDR3 is TGTGCCAGCAGTCTACAGGGGGCTGGGGAGACCCAGTACTTC. Translating gives CASSLQGAGETQYF.

This clonotype has just one count. This chain connects TRBV7-8 to TRBJ1-6, with TRBD1 identical over 11 bases. V gave up 5 bases and J gave up 15 bases; unmatched junction bases: 12. The CDR3 is 15 residues long. Looked up from germline, CDR1 is SGHVS and CDR2 is FQNEAQ. The CDR3 region is CASSLRGTGGSVLHF. The CDR3 bases are TGTGCCAGCAGCCTAAGGGGGACAGGGGGTTCCGTCCTCCACTTT.

The genes are TRBV2 and TRBJ2-1; D might be TRBD1 (6 bases). The CDR3 covers 17 residues. V lost 2 bases and J 1 base, leaving 15 bases between the germline ends. Germline loops: CDR1 SNHLY, CDR2 FYNNEI. CDR3 residues: CASSEWGQPTSYNEQFF. CDR3 coding DNA: TGTGCCAGCAGTGAATGGGGGCAGCCGACATCCTACAATGAGCAGTTCTTC.

This chain joins TRBV14 and TRBJ2-4; D might be TRBD2 (7 bases). In germline, CDR1 is SGHDN, CDR2 FVKESK. Trimming shortened V by 4 bases and J by 6 bases, and 16 bases separated the two germline ends. This CDR3 spans 15 amino acids. The DNA of the CDR3 is TGTGCCAGCAGCCTGGGGGGGGCATCACCAAACATTCAGTACTTC. Its protein product is CASSLGGASPNIQYF.

This clonotype was seen at least ten times. V usage is TRBV12-3 or TRBV12-4 and J usage is TRBJ2-2, with TRBD2 as a possible D gene (5 bases). V was shortened by 6 bases and J by 1 base, with 15 bases between the two germline ends. The CDR3 is made up of 16 amino acids. CDR3 loop: CASRRAAGVNTGELFF. As DNA, the CDR3 is TGTGCCAGCAGACGAGCGGCAGGAGTGAACACCGGGGAGCTGTTTTTT.